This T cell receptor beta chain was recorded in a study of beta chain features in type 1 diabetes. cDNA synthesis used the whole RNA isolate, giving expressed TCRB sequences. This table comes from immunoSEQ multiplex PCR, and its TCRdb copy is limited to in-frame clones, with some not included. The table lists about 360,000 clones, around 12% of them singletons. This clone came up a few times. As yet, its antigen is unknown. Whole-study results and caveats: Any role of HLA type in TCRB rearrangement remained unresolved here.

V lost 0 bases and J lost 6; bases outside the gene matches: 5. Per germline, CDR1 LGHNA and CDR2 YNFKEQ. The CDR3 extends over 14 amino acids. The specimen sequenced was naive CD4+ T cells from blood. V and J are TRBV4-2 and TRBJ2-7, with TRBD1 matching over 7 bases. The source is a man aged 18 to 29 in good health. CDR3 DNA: TGTGCCAGCAGCCAAGATGTTGGGACAGCCGAGCAGTACTTC. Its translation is CASSQDVGTAEQYF.